The 26 T cell receptor beta chains below were found in one sample sequenced in a study of blood T cell repertoires in COVID-19. The method was immunoSEQ multiplex PCR; TCRdb's version includes in-frame clones alone and lacks a portion of them. The sample includes under 150,000 clones, 84% of them seen just once. The sample taken for sequencing was PBMCs or T cells enriched from blood (not recorded which). These receptor sequences come from a man aged 45-65 years in a cohort exposed to, infected with or recovered from COVID-19 (not recorded which).

This chain links TRBV6-5 with TRBJ2-7, with D possibly TRBD2 on 6 matching bases. Looked up from germline, CDR1 is MNHEY and CDR2 is SVGAGI. This CDR3 has 14 residues. Trimming stripped 6 bases from V and 5 bases from J, with 17 bases between. Written as DNA, the CDR3 is TGTGCCAGCAGAGAGGGCGGGGTGGCAGACGAGCAGTACTTC. It encodes CASREGGVADEQYF.

The chain carries TRBV25-1 and TRBJ1-1; D might be TRBD1 (5 bases). The CDR3 is 13 amino acids. The germline V and J ends were trimmed by 5 bases and 8 bases, with 15 bases remaining between them. The germline V gene has CDR1 MGHDK and CDR2 SYGVNS. CDR3 coding DNA: TGTGCCAGCAGTCCCCCTGGGGGGGTGGAAGCTTTCTTT. Translating it yields CASSPPGGVEAFF.

This chain uses TRBV27 with TRBJ2-3; maybe TRBD1 (6 bases). This CDR3 has 13 residues. Trimming removed 7 bases at V and 4 bases at J, with 12 bases between. Germline V gene sequence: CDR1 MNHEY, CDR2 SMNVEV (reference sequence). The CDR3 sequence is CASKGPGADTQYF. In DNA form, the CDR3 reads TGTGCCAGCAAGGGACCAGGGGCAGATACGCAGTATTTT.

The J gene is TRBJ2-3, the V gene TRBV7-9, with D possibly matching TRBD2 (6 bases). The CDR3 is made up of 16 amino acids. Trimming stripped 4 bases from V and 6 bases from J, with 20 bases between. The V gene's germline CDR1 is SEHNR and CDR2 FQNEAQ (reference sequence). In DNA form, the CDR3 reads TGTGCCAGCAGCTCGCTATTGGGCGGGACTCGGGATACGCAGTATTTT. It specifies CASSSLLGGTRDTQYF.

This clone was observed a single time. The rearrangement links TRBV2 to TRBJ2-6; D unresolved. Germline V lookup: CDR1 SNHLY, CDR2 FYNNEI. The CDR3 sequence is 15 residues long. V was clipped by 3 bases and J by 0 bases, with 6 bases between them. The CDR3 DNA reads TGTGCCAGCAGTGAGCAGTACTCTGGGGCCAACGTCCTGACTTTC. It codes for CASSEQYSGANVLTF.

This clone was detected a few times. The sample contains more than one DNA sequence encoding this CDR3. This chain uses TRBV9 with TRBJ2-5; the D gene is possibly TRBD1 (6 bases). Trimming removed 0 bases at V and 2 bases at J, with 8 bases between. Per germline, CDR1 SGDLS and CDR2 YYNGEE. The CDR3 has 14 amino acids. CDR3 nucleotides: TGTGCCAGCAGCGTAGGGACAGTTCAAGAGACCCAGTACTTC. Encoded protein: CASSVGTVQETQYF.

The chain links TRBV15 to TRBJ1-5, with 12 bases that match TRBD1. V lost 1 base to trimming and J lost 7 bases; unmatched junction nucleotides: 8. CDR3 length equals 17 residues. The V gene's germline CDR1 is LNHNV and CDR2 YYDKDF (reference sequence). In nucleotides, the CDR3 is TGTGCCACCAGCAGAGGGCCGGGACAGGGGGCAGACCAGCCCCAGCATTTT. Its protein is CATSRGPGQGADQPQHF.

The genes are TRBV5-1 and TRBJ2-3; 8 nucleotides match TRBD1. The J segment lost 3 bases and the V segment lost 3 bases, leaving 12 bases of the junction unmatched. Germline lookup yields CDR1 SGHRS and CDR2 YFSETQ. CDR3 size: 17 residues. CDR3 bases: TGCGCCAGCAGCTCCTCGTCCGGACAGGGCCCAACAGATACGCAGTATTTT. This sequence encodes CASSSSSGQGPTDTQYF.

The rearrangement joins TRBV5-1 to TRBJ2-5; no reliable D call. The V end was cut by 6 bases, the J end by 2 bases, with 5 bases between. The CDR3 is made up of 11 amino acids. CDR1 and CDR2 from the germline V gene are SGHRS and YFSETQ. CDR3 nucleotides: TGCGCCAGCAAACAGCAAGAGACCCAGTACTTC. This translates into CASKQQETQYF.

V and J are TRBV30 and TRBJ1-5, with TRBD1 matching 10 bases. This CDR3 comprises 18 residues. V lost 1 base and J lost 6; bases outside the gene matches: 15. CDR1 is GTSNPN, CDR2 SVGIG, per germline (reference sequence). CDR3 nucleotide sequence: TGTGCCTGGAGTGCGACGGGACAGGGGCGATCGGTCGGTCAGCCCCAGCATTTT. It specifies CAWSATGQGRSVGQPQHF.

Only a few counts were recorded for this clone. The V and J genes are TRBV10-3 and TRBJ1-1; TRBD1 agrees at 7 bases. Germline CDR1 reads ENHRY; CDR2 reads SYGVKD. The CDR3 spans 14 residues. The J segment lost 5 bases and the V segment lost 2 bases, leaving 5 bases of the junction unmatched. CDR3 sequence: CAISEGAGGTEAFF. The CDR3 nucleotides read TGTGCCATCAGTGAGGGGGCAGGGGGAACTGAAGCTTTCTTT.

This clone has a single count. J is TRBJ2-7 and V is TRBV2; D is uncertain. Germline V gives CDR1 SNHLY, CDR2 FYNNEI. Trimming stripped 2 bases from V and 2 bases from J, with 13 bases between. The CDR3 spans 15 residues. The CDR3 loop is CASSEWVAGTYEQYF. DNA for the CDR3: TGTGCCAGCAGTGAATGGGTGGCAGGAACCTACGAGCAGTACTTC.

The V gene is TRBV7-9, the J gene TRBJ2-5; 12 bases match TRBD1. The length of the CDR3 is 16 residues. Germline CDR1 is SEHNR and CDR2 is FQNEAQ (reference sequence). The V segment lost 8 bases and the J segment 5 bases; nucleotides outside the gene matches: 12. This CDR3 is CASRQPGTGGGETQYF. The CDR3 bases are TGTGCCAGCCGACAACCCGGGACAGGGGGCGGGGAGACCCAGTACTTC.

This CDR3 is CASRGQQETQYF. In DNA, the CDR3 is TGTGCCAGCAGAGGACAGCAAGAGACCCAGTACTTC. This chain uses TRBV28 with TRBJ2-5; D is perhaps TRBD1 (6 bases). The CDR3 extends over 12 amino acids. The ends were cut back, 6 bases at V and 2 bases at J, with 7 bases in the middle. Germline V gives CDR1 MDHEN, CDR2 SYDVKM.

This clone was recorded a few times. Written as DNA, the CDR3 is TGCAGCGTTGGGCAAGGGGGAGGCAATCAGCCCCAGCATTTT. Translating it yields CSVGQGGGNQPQHF. The chain combines TRBV29-1 with TRBJ1-5; D is possibly TRBD1 (6 bases). The CDR3 sequence is 14 residues long. CDR1 is SQVTM, CDR2 ANQGSEA, per germline. The V and J ends lost 4 bases and 2 bases respectively, with 12 bases between them. Looking up the rest from reference TRBV29-1 and TRBJ1-5 gives the full variable domain: SAVISQKPSRDICQRGTSLTIQCQVDSQVTMMFWYRQQPGQSLTLIATANQGSEATYESGFVIDKFPISRPNLTFSTLTVSNMSPEDSSIYLCSVGQGGGNQPQHFGDGTRLSIL.

The CDR3 loop reads CATSRDSETQYF. DNA of the CDR3: TGTGCCACCAGTCGGGACAGCGAGACCCAGTACTTC. This chain links TRBV24-1 with TRBJ2-5, with 7 nucleotides matching TRBD1. CDR3 length equals 12 residues. V was clipped by 6 bases and J by 5 bases; unmatched bases: 2. Germline CDR1 is KGHDR and CDR2 is SFDVKD.

The J gene is TRBJ2-1, the V gene TRBV7-2; TRBD2 aligns across 11 bases. The length of the CDR3 is 17 residues. Germline values: CDR1 SGHTA, CDR2 FQGNSA. Trimming cost V 0 bases and J 1 base; bases outside gene matches: 2. CDR3 sequence: CASSLALAGVSYNEQFF. The CDR3 bases are TGTGCCAGCAGCTTAGCACTAGCGGGAGTGTCCTACAATGAGCAGTTCTTC.

The chain is built from TRBV7-8 and TRBJ2-7, with D tentatively TRBD2 (6 bases). The CDR3 runs 16 residues. Per germline, CDR1 SGHVS and CDR2 FQNEAQ. V gave up 5 bases and J gave up 4 bases, with 21 bases separating them. For the CDR3, the DNA is TGTGCCAGCAGCGCCCGTACTGGAGCGGGTGGTTACGAGCAGTACTTC. Amino acid sequence: CASSARTGAGGYEQYF. Full variable domain (rest looked up from reference TRBV7-8 and TRBJ2-7): GAGVSQSPRYKVAKRGQDVALRCDPISGHVSLFWYQQALGQGPEFLTYFQNEAQLDKSGLPSDRFFAERPEGSVSTLKIQRTQQEDSAVYLCASSARTGAGGYEQYFGPGTRLTVT.

CDR3 amino acids: CASSPQESRTLGTQYF. CDR3 in DNA: TGTGCCAGCAGCCCCCAGGAGTCCAGGACTCTCGGGACCCAGTACTTC. The chain uses TRBV9 and TRBJ2-5; D may be TRBD2 (5 bases). CDR3 length equals 16 residues. V was clipped by 4 bases and J by 7 bases, with 23 bases between them. CDR1 and CDR2 (germline): SGDLS, YYNGEE. The entire variable domain, with the rest obtained from reference TRBV9 and TRBJ2-5, is as follows: DSGVTQTPKHLITATGQRVTLRCSPRSGDLSVYWYQQSLDQGLQFLIQYYNGEERAKGNILERFSAQQFPDLHSELNLSSLELGDSALYFCASSPQESRTLGTQYFGPGTRLLVL.

This sequence joins TRBV28 and TRBJ2-1, with a tentative D call TRBD1 (5 bases). Trimming shortened V by 7 bases and J by 6 bases, and 16 bases separated the two germline ends. The CDR3 is made up of 14 amino acids. Germline loops: CDR1 MDHEN, CDR2 SYDVKM. The CDR3 sequence is CASTTQGQGNEQFF. The CDR3 nucleotides are TGTGCCAGCACCACCCAGGGTCAGGGCAATGAGCAGTTCTTC. Supplemented by reference TRBV28 and TRBJ2-1, the full variable domain reads DVKVTQSSRYLVKRTGEKVFLECVQDMDHENMFWYRQDPGLGLRLIYFSYDVKMKEKGDIPEGYSVSREKKERFSLILESASTNQTSMYLCASTTQGQGNEQFFGPGTRLTVL.

The rearrangement uses TRBV6-5 and TRBJ2-3, with 8 bases fitting TRBD2. The germline V gene encodes CDR1 MNHEY and CDR2 SVGAGI. V lost 5 bases to trimming and J lost 4 bases; unmatched junction nucleotides: 8. The CDR3 sequence is 15 residues long. In DNA form, the CDR3 reads TGTGCCAGCAGTAGCGGGGGCCATCAGGCAGATACGCAGTATTTT. This sequence encodes CASSSGGHQADTQYF.

The chain links TRBV7-9 to TRBJ2-7; 7 bases are a match to TRBD1. The V gene end was trimmed by 4 bases and the J gene end by 13 bases; junction bases not matched to a gene: 7. This CDR3 is 11 amino acids long. Germline V lookup: CDR1 SEHNR, CDR2 FQNEAQ (reference sequence). CDR3 bases: TGTGCCAGCAGCTCTACAGGGGCCCGCTACTTC. This translates into CASSSTGARYF.

The V and J genes are TRBV7-2 and TRBJ2-1; 10 bases match TRBD2. V was pared by 3 bases and J by 5 bases, with 4 bases of the junction left unmatched. Germline assignment: CDR1 SGHTA and CDR2 FQGNSA. The CDR3 runs to 15 residues. CDR3 loop: CASSLASGRDNEQFF. The CDR3 coding sequence is TGTGCCAGCAGCTTGGCTAGCGGGAGAGACAATGAGCAGTTCTTC.

The rearrangement joins TRBV30 to TRBJ2-7; TRBD2 matches at 12 bases. Germline V gene sequence: CDR1 GTSNPN, CDR2 SVGIG (reference sequence). The CDR3 sequence is 13 residues long. The junction had 4 bases not matched to a gene; V was cut back by 6 bases and J by 4 bases. CDR3 sequence: CACGLAGIYEQYF. The CDR3 bases are TGTGCCTGTGGACTAGCGGGGATTTACGAGCAGTACTTC.

This clone has ten or more counts. CDR3 sequence reads: CASSEARLDNQPQHF. The CDR3, as DNA: TGTGCCAGCAGTGAAGCCAGACTGGACAATCAGCCCCAGCATTTT. The chain links TRBV2 to TRBJ1-5, with no clear D. CDR1 SNHLY and CDR2 FYNNEI come from the germline V gene. Trimming stripped 0 bases from V and 3 bases from J, with 9 bases between. The CDR3 sequence is 15 residues long.

The rearrangement joins TRBV28 to TRBJ2-2, with 7 positions matching TRBD1. Germline assignment: CDR1 MDHEN and CDR2 SYDVKM. The J segment lost 3 bases and the V segment lost 8 bases, leaving 9 bases of the junction unmatched. The CDR3 is 15 residues long. CDR3 nucleotides: TGTGCCAGCGGTGGGACAGCCGATCACACCGGGGAGCTGTTTTTT. Its protein is CASGGTADHTGELFF.